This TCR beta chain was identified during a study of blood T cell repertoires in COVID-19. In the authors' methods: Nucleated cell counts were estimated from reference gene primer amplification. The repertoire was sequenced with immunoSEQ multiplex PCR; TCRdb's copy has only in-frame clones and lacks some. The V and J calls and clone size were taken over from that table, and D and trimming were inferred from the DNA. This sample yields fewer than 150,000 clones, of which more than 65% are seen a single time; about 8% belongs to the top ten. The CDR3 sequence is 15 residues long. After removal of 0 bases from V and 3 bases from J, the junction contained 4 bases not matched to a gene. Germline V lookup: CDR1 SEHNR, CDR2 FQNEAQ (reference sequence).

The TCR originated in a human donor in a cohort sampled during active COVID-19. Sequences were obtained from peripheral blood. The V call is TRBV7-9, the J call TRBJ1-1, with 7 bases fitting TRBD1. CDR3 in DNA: TGTGCCAGCAGCTTAGCGGGCAGGGGGTACACTGAAGCTTTCTTT. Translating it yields CASSLAGRGYTEAFF. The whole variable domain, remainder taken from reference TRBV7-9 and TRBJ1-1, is DTGVSQNPRHKITKRGQNVTFRCDPISEHNRLYWYRQTLGQGPEFLTYFQNEAQLEKSRLLSDRFSAERPKGSFSTLEIQRTEQGDSAMYLCASSLAGRGYTEAFFGQGTRLTVV.